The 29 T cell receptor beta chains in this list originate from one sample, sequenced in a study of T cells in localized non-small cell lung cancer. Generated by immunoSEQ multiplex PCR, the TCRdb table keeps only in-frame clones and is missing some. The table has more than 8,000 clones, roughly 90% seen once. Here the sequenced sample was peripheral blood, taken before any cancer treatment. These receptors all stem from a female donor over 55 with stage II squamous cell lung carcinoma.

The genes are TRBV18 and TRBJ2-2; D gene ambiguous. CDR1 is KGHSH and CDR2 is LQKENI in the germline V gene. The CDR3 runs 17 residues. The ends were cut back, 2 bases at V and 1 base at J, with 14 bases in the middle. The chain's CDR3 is CASSPRRRIENTGELFF. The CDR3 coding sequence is TGTGCCAGCTCACCAAGACGACGTATCGAGAACACCGGGGAGCTGTTTTTT. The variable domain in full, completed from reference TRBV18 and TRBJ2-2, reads NAGVMQNPRHLVRRRGQEARLRCSPMKGHSHVYWYRQLPEEGLKFMVYLQKENIIDESGMPKERFSAEFPKEGPSILRIQQVVRGDSAAYFCASSPRRRIENTGELFFGEGSRLTVL.

The CDR3 DNA is TGCGCCAGCGAAGATCAAGAGACCCAGTACTTC. Its protein product is CASEDQETQYF. The V and J genes are TRBV5-1 and TRBJ2-5; D is unresolved. This CDR3 is built from 11 residues. Germline assignment: CDR1 SGHRS and CDR2 YFSETQ. The V end was cut by 7 bases, the J end by 2 bases, with 6 bases between.

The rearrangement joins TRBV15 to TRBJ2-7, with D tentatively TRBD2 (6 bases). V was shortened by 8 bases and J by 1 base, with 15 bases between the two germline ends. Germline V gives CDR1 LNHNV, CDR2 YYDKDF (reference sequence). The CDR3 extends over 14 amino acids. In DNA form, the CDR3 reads TGTGCCACCGCGGGAAATAGGGGTTCCTACGAGCAGTACTTC. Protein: CATAGNRGSYEQYF.

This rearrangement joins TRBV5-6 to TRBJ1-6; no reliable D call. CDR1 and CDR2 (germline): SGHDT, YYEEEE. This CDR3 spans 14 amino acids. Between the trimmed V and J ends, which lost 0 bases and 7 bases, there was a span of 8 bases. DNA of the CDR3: TGTGCCAGCAGCTTGGAAAGGGTGAATTCACCCCTCCACTTT. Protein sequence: CASSLERVNSPLHF.

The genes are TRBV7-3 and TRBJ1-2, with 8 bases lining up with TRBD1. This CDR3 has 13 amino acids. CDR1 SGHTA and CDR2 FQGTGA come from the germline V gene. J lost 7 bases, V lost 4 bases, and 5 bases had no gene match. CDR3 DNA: TGTGCCAGCAGCTCACAGGGGGTTGGTGGCTACACCTTC. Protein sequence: CASSSQGVGGYTF.

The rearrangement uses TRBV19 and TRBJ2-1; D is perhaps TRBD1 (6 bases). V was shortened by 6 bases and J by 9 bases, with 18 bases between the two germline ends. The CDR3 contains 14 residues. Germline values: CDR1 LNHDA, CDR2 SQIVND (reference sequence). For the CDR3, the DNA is TGTGCCAGTAGCCCGGGACAATCTGTTGGTGAGCAGTTCTTC. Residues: CASSPGQSVGEQFF.

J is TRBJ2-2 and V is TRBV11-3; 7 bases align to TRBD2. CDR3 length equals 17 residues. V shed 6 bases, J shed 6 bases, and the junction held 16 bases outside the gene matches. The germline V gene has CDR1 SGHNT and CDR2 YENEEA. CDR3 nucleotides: TGTGCCAGCAGTTTAAACACGGGAGGTAGCGGAGCCGGGGAGCTGTTTTTT. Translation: CASSLNTGGSGAGELFF.

Written as DNA, the CDR3 is TGCGCCAGCAGCTTGGTCCAGGACACAGATACGCAGTATTTT. Its translation: CASSLVQDTDTQYF. The chain uses TRBV5-1 and TRBJ2-3; D unclear. The CDR3 is made up of 14 amino acids. CDR1 SGHRS and CDR2 YFSETQ come from the germline V gene. V lost 0 bases to trimming and J lost 2 bases, with 7 bases between them.

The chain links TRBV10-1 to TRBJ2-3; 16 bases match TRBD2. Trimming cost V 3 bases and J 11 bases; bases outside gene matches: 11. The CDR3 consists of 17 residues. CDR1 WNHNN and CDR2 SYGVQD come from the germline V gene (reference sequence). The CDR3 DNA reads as TGCGCCAGCAGTGATTACCCCGGGACTAGCGGGAGGGGAATGCAGTATTTT. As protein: CASSDYPGTSGRGMQYF.

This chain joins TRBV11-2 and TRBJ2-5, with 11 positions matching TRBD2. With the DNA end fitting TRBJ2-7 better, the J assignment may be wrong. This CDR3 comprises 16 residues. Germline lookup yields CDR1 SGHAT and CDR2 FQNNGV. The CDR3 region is CASSLEGLAATYEQYF. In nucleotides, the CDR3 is TGTGCCAGCAGCTTAGAGGGACTAGCGGCGACCTACGAGCAGTACTTC.

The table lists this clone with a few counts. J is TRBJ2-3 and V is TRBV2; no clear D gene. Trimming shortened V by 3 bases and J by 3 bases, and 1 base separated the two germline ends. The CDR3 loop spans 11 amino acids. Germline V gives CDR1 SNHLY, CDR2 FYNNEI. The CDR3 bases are TGTGCCAGCAGTGAGACAGATACGCAGTATTTT. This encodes CASSETDTQYF.

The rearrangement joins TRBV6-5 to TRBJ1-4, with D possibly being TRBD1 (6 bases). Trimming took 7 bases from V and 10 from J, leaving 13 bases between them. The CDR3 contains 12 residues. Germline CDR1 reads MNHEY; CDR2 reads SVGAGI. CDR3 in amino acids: CASKSGGGKLFF. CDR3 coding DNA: TGTGCCAGCAAATCTGGAGGGGGAAAACTGTTTTTT.

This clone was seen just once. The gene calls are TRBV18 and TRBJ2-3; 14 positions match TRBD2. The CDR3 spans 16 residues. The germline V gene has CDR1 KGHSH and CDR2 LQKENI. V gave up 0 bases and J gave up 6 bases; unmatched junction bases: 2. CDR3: CASSPPGLAGGDTQYF. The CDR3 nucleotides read TGTGCCAGCTCACCACCAGGACTAGCGGGAGGTGATACGCAGTATTTT.

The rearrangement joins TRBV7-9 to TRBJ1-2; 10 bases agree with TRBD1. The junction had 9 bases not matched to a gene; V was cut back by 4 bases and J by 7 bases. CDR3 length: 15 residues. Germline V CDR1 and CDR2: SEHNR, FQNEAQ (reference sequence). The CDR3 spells CASSWDRGLEGGYTF. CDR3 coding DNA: TGTGCCAGCAGCTGGGACAGGGGCCTGGAGGGTGGCTACACCTTC. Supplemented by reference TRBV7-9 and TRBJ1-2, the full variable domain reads DTGVSQNPRHKITKRGQNVTFRCDPISEHNRLYWYRQTLGQGPEFLTYFQNEAQLEKSRLLSDRFSAERPKGSFSTLEIQRTEQGDSAMYLCASSWDRGLEGGYTFGSGTRLTVV.

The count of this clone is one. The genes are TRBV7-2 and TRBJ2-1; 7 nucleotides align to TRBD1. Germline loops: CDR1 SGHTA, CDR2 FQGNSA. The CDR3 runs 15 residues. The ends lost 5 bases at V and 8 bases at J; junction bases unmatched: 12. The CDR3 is CASSPRTGGSYEQFF. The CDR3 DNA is TGTGCCAGCAGCCCCCGGACAGGTGGGAGCTATGAGCAGTTCTTC.

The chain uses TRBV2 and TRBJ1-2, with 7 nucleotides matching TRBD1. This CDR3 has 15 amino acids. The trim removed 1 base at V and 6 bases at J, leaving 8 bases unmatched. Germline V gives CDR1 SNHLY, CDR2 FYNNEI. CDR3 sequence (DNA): TGTGCCAGCAGTGAAGAGGCGACAGGGTATAATGGCTACACCTTC. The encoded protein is CASSEEATGYNGYTF.

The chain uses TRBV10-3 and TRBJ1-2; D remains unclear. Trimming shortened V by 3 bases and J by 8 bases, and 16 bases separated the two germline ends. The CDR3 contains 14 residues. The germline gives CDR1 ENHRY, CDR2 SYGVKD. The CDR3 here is CAISDEFQDRGYTF. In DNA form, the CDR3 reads TGTGCCATCAGTGACGAATTCCAGGATAGAGGCTACACCTTC.

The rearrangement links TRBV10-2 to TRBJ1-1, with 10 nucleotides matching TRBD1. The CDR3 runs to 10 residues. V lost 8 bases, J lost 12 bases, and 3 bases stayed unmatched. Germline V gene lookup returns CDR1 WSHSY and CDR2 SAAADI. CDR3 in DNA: TGCGCCAGCTCGGGACAGGGGACTTTCTTT. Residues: CASSGQGTFF.

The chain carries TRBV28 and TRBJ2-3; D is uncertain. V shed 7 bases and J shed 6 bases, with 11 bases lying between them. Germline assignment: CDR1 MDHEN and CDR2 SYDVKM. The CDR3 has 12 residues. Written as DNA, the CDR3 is TGTGCCAGCACCTTCAACGGTGATACGCAGTATTTT. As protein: CASTFNGDTQYF.

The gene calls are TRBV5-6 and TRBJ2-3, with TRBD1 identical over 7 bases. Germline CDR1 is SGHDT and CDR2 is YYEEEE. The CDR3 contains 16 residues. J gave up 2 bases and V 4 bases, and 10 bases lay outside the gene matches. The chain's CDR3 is CASSASYRGSTDTQYF. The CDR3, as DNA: TGTGCCAGCAGCGCCAGCTACAGGGGATCCACAGATACGCAGTATTTT.

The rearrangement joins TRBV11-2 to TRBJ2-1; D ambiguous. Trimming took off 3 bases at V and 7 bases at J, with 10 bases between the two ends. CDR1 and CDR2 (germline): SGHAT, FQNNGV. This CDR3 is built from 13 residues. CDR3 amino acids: CASSLHRRNEQFF. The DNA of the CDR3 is TGTGCCAGCAGCTTGCATCGAAGGAATGAGCAGTTCTTC.

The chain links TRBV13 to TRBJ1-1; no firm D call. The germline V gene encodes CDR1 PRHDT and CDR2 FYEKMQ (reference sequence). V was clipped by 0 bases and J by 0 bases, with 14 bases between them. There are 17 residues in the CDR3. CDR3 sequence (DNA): TGTGCCAGCAGCTTAGGAGGATTCCCTAAGATGAACACTGAAGCTTTCTTT. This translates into CASSLGGFPKMNTEAFF.

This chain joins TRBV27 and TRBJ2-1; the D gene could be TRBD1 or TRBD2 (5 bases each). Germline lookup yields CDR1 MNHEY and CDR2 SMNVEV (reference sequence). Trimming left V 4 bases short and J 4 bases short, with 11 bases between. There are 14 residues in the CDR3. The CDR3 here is CASSSGTGYNEQFF. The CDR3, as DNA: TGTGCCAGCAGTTCCGGGACGGGTTACAATGAGCAGTTCTTC.

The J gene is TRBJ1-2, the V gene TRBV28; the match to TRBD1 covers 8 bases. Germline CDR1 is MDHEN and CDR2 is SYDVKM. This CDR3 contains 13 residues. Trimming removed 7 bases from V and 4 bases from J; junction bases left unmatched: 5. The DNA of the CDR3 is TGTGCCAGCATCACCGGGACAGGCTATGGCTACACCTTC. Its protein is CASITGTGYGYTF.

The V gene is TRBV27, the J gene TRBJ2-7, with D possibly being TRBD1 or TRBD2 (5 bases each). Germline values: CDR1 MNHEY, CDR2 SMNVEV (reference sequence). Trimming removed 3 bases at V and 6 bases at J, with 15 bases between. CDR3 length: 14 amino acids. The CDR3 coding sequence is TGTGCCAGCAGTTTGGGATCGGGACGCAGCGAGCAGTACTTC. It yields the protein CASSLGSGRSEQYF.

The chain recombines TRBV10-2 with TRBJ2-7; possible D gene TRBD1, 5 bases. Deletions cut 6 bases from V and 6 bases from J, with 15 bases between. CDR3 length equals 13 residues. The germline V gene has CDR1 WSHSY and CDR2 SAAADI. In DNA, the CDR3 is TGCGCCAGCAGCCCCTTCGGACATGGCGAGCAGTACTTC. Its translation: CASSPFGHGEQYF.

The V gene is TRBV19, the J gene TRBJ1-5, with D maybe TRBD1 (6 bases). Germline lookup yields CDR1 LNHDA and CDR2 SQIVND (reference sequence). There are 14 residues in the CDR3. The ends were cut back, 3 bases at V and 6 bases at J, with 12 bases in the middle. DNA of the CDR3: TGTGCCAGTAGTATTACAGGGATGGGTCAGCCCCAGCATTTT. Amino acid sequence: CASSITGMGQPQHF. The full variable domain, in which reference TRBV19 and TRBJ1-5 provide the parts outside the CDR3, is DGGITQSPKYLFRKEGQNVTLSCEQNLNHDAMYWYRQDPGQGLRLIYYSQIVNDFQKGDIAEGYSVSREKKESFPLTVTSAQKNPTAFYLCASSITGMGQPQHFGDGTRLSIL.

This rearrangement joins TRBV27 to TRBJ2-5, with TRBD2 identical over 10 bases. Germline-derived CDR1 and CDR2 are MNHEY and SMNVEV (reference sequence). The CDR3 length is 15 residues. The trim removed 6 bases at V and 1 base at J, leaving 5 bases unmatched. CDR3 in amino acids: CASSRGLAVQETQYF. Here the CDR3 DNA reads TGTGCCAGCAGCCGTGGACTAGCGGTCCAAGAGACCCAGTACTTC.

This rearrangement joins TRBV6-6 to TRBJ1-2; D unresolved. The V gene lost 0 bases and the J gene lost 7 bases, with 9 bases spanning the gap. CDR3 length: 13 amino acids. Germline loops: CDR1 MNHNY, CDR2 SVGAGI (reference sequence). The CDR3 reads CASSYSIAGGYTF. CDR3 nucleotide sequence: TGTGCCAGCAGTTACTCGATAGCGGGTGGCTACACCTTC.